Presented here are 11 T cell receptor beta chains from one specimen sequenced in a study of T-cell memory formation after mild COVID-19. TCRdb independently ran MiXCR on the 5' RACE reads; one entry per CDR3 protein. Of roughly 100,000 distinct CDR3 sequences detected, about 13% appear once; the ten largest clones hold 25% to 35%. Sequenced sample: PBMCs or a T cell subset sorted from them (not recorded which). The receptors were gathered from an adult woman who had mild COVID-19 (a few samples of this study predate the infection). Cell type and time point are not known.

Only a few counts were recorded for this clonotype. The chain joins TRBV11-2 to TRBJ2-3; possibly TRBD1 or TRBD2 for D (5 bases each). Trimming took off 6 bases at V and 4 bases at J, with 23 bases between the two ends. Germline V gives CDR1 SGHAT, CDR2 FQNNGV. The length of the CDR3 is 17 residues. CDR3 sequence: CASSLKGSWGLADTQYF. The CDR3, as DNA: TGTGCCAGCAGTTTAAAGGGTTCATGGGGGTTGGCAGATACGCAGTATTTT.

The rearrangement joins TRBV20-1 to TRBJ1-5; a possible D gene is TRBD1 (6 bases). The V gene lost 0 bases and the J gene lost 1 base, with 22 bases spanning the gap. The CDR3 length is 19 residues. Germline-derived CDR1 and CDR2 are DFQATT and SNEGSKA (reference sequence). The CDR3 sequence: CSARDLGGGSEISNQPQHF. The DNA for the CDR3 is TGCAGTGCTAGAGATCTGGGAGGGGGGAGTGAAATAAGCAATCAGCCCCAGCATTTT.

The gene calls are TRBV20-1 and TRBJ2-7, with 7 bases aligning to TRBD1. Losses at the gene ends were 5 bases for V and 0 bases for J; bases not matched to a gene: 4. The CDR3 length is 13 residues. CDR1 and CDR2 from the germline V gene are DFQATT and SNEGSKA (reference sequence). CDR3 sequence reads: CSAPGTASYEQYF. The CDR3 region has the DNA TGCAGTGCTCCCGGGACAGCCTCCTACGAGCAGTACTTC.

This clonotype was counted many times. V is TRBV12-3 or TRBV12-4 and J is TRBJ2-3; D is perhaps TRBD2 (6 bases). V was pared by 4 bases and J by 5 bases, with 16 bases between. The CDR3 has 15 residues. CDR3 protein: CASSSTGLPGDTQYF. The CDR3 bases are TGTGCCAGCAGTTCTACGGGACTGCCGGGAGATACGCAGTATTTT.

The V and J genes are TRBV5-1 and TRBJ2-1; 7 bases are shared with TRBD1. The germline CDR1 and CDR2 sequences are SGHRS and YFSETQ. The CDR3 extends over 13 amino acids. The V segment lost 9 bases and the J segment 3 bases; nucleotides outside the gene matches: 6. DNA for the CDR3: TGCGCCACCTCGGCAGGGGGCTACAATGAGCAGTTCTTC. Translation: CATSAGGYNEQFF.

The chain recombines TRBV11-2 with TRBJ2-5, with TRBD2 matching over 14 bases. Germline V lookup: CDR1 SGHAT, CDR2 FQNNGV. Trimming cost V 5 bases and J 5 bases; bases outside gene matches: 7. The CDR3 contains 16 residues. CDR3 residues: CASSQGTSGSWETQYF. DNA for the CDR3: TGTGCCAGCAGCCAAGGGACTAGCGGGAGCTGGGAGACCCAGTACTTC.

There are a few counts of this clonotype. This chain links TRBV24-1 with TRBJ2-3, with 9 bases matching TRBD1. Germline trimming cut 6 bases from V and 2 bases from J; bases unmatched to any gene: 5. CDR3 length: 15 amino acids. Germline V gene data show CDR1 as KGHDR and CDR2 as SFDVKD. The CDR3 loop reads CATSSGTGYTDTQYF. The DNA of the CDR3 is TGTGCCACCAGTAGTGGGACAGGGTACACAGATACGCAGTATTTT.

The chain uses TRBV7-2 and TRBJ1-2; TRBD1 matches 9 bases. The CDR3 loop spans 15 amino acids. The V gene end was trimmed by 5 bases and the J gene end by 2 bases; junction bases not matched to a gene: 6. The germline V gene encodes CDR1 SGHTA and CDR2 FQGNSA. The CDR3 region has the DNA TGTGCCAGCAGCCCCACACAGGGGGCGAACTATGGCTACACCTTC. Protein sequence: CASSPTQGANYGYTF.

The rearrangement joins TRBV6-2 or TRBV6-3 to TRBJ1-1, with D maybe TRBD1 (5 bases). Germline CDR1 MNHEY, CDR2 SVGEGT. Trimming cost V 6 bases and J 2 bases, with 16 bases left between them. The CDR3 sequence is 15 residues long. As DNA, the CDR3 is TGTGCCAGCAGCCCTTCGGGGGTCCACAACACTGAAGCTTTCTTT. Translation: CASSPSGVHNTEAFF.

This chain joins TRBV4-1 and TRBJ1-1; no clear D. CDR1 MGHRA and CDR2 YSYEKL come from the germline V gene. This CDR3 contains 14 residues. V lost 0 bases and J lost 6, with 11 bases in between. The CDR3 DNA follows: TGCGCCAGCAGCCAAGATTTGGAAGGATCTGAAGCTTTCTTT. Translation gives CASSQDLEGSEAFF.

This clonotype was seen many times. One junction end does not reproduce the germline sequence, and a read error may be involved. The genes are TRBV7-7 and TRBJ2-7, with 7 positions matching TRBD2. The CDR3 is 15 amino acids. CDR1 and CDR2 from the germline V gene are SSHAT and FNYEAQ (reference sequence). CDR3 sequence: CASSLGASGNYEQYF. In DNA, the CDR3 is TGTGCTAGCAGCTTAGGAGCTAGCGGTAACTACGAGCAGTACTTC.